These 17 T cell receptor beta chains originate from one sample sequenced in a study of T cells in Graves' hyperthyroidism and ophthalmopathy. The investigators amplified TCR beta CDR3 regions from RNA transcripts. HTBI primers were used for first-round RT-PCR of the TCR CDR3. TCRdb recomputed calls from the multiplex PCR reads with MiXCR, one row per CDR3 protein. The table has 350,000 to 450,000 distinct CDR3 sequences, 17% seen once. The sequencing input was blood. These receptors were taken from a woman aged 30 to 39 with Graves' hyperthyroidism that later progressed to Graves' ophthalmopathy.

This clonotype was detected a few times. This chain uses TRBV24-1 with TRBJ2-2; D perhaps matches TRBD1 (6 bases). CDR3 length: 14 residues. The germline V gene has CDR1 KGHDR and CDR2 SFDVKD. Trimming removed 6 bases at V and 7 bases at J, with 14 bases between. CDR3 in DNA: TGTGCCACCAGTAAAAACAGGGATAGCGGGGAGCTGTTTTTT. Its translation is CATSKNRDSGELFF.

This clonotype occurred many times. The V gene is TRBV27, the J gene TRBJ2-1; D is possibly TRBD2 (5 bases). Germline CDR1 is MNHEY and CDR2 is SMNVEV (reference sequence). The CDR3 sequence is 14 residues long. With 3 bases removed from V and 2 bases from J, the gap between germline ends came to 8 bases. The CDR3 is CASSFPGTYNEQFF. The CDR3 coding sequence is TGTGCCAGCAGTTTCCCGGGGACCTACAATGAGCAGTTCTTC.

The sample holds many counts of this clonotype. The DNA for the CDR3 is TGCAGTGCGGAAGCGGGAGCCGGCGCCAATGAGCAGTTCTTC. Protein sequence: CSAEAGAGANEQFF. The chain recombines TRBV20-1 with TRBJ2-1, with 8 positions matching TRBD2. The CDR3 extends over 14 amino acids. The germline V gene has CDR1 DFQATT and CDR2 SNEGSKA (reference sequence). V was pared by 6 bases and J by 6 bases, with 10 bases of the junction left unmatched.

Ten or more counts support this clonotype. V is TRBV11-2 and J is TRBJ2-1, with D hard to call. V gave up 2 bases and J gave up 0 bases, with 11 bases separating them. The CDR3 spans 16 residues. The germline CDR1 and CDR2 sequences are SGHAT and FQNNGV. CDR3 nucleotides: TGTGCCAGCAGCTTACTTTACTCAAGCTCCTACAATGAGCAGTTCTTC. Its protein product is CASSLLYSSSYNEQFF.

This clonotype was seen at least ten times. This chain links TRBV5-1 with TRBJ2-7, with D possibly TRBD1 on 5 matching bases. The CDR3 spans 14 residues. Trimming took off 1 base at V and 5 bases at J, with 13 bases between the two ends. Germline CDR1 is SGHRS and CDR2 is YFSETQ. The CDR3 is CASSLQGFADEQYF. CDR3 sequence (DNA): TGCGCCAGCAGCTTGCAGGGCTTTGCCGACGAGCAGTACTTC.

The chain recombines TRBV7-9 with TRBJ2-4; D is unresolved. Germline V CDR1 and CDR2: SEHNR, FQNEAQ (reference sequence). V was trimmed by 1 base and J by 8 bases, leaving 12 bases between them. CDR3 length equals 14 residues. Written as DNA, the CDR3 is TGTGCCAGCAGCTTAGGAGTAGGGATAGACATTCAGTACTTC. It is translated as CASSLGVGIDIQYF.

This clonotype was detected ten times or more. This chain connects TRBV3-1 to TRBJ1-4; no reliable D call. Germline V gene sequence: CDR1 LGHDT, CDR2 YNNKEL (reference sequence). The CDR3 contains 11 residues. V gave up 1 base and J gave up 8 bases, with 2 bases separating them. CDR3 sequence: CASSQGEKLFF. The CDR3 DNA is TGTGCCAGCAGCCAAGGCGAAAAACTGTTTTTT.

This clonotype was counted at least ten times. Here the CDR3 reads CATSDPSTSGSSSGELFF. The CDR3, as DNA: TGTGCCACCAGTGATCCTTCAACTAGCGGGAGTTCTTCCGGGGAGCTGTTTTTT. V and J are TRBV24-1 and TRBJ2-2; 11 bases fit TRBD2. The CDR3 has 18 residues. Trimming cost V 3 bases and J 6 bases; bases outside gene matches: 11. The germline gives CDR1 KGHDR, CDR2 SFDVKD.

V is TRBV11-2 and J is TRBJ2-1; 7 bases fit TRBD2. The trim removed 0 bases at V and 2 bases at J, leaving 4 bases unmatched. Germline V CDR1 and CDR2: SGHAT, FQNNGV. CDR3 length equals 16 residues. CDR3 loop: CASSLEIGTTYNEQFF. The CDR3 DNA follows: TGTGCCAGCAGCTTAGAAATCGGGACTACCTACAATGAGCAGTTCTTC.

This clonotype showed up many times. The gene calls are TRBV19 and TRBJ2-3; 8 bases align to TRBD1. V lost 3 bases to trimming and J lost 5 bases; unmatched junction nucleotides: 16. Germline V gene lookup returns CDR1 LNHDA and CDR2 SQIVND (reference sequence). The CDR3 covers 18 residues. This chain's CDR3 is CASSILSQGAGWKDTQYF. DNA for the CDR3: TGTGCCAGTAGTATCCTTTCTCAGGGGGCGGGTTGGAAAGATACGCAGTATTTT.

Many counts were recorded for this clonotype. V is TRBV6-2 or TRBV6-3 and J is TRBJ2-3; 8 positions match TRBD1. The trim removed 5 bases at V and 0 bases at J, leaving 4 bases unmatched. The CDR3 extends over 15 amino acids. Germline V gene sequence: CDR1 MNHEY, CDR2 SVGEGT. The CDR3 nucleotides are TGTGCCAGCAGTAACCGGGACAGGAGCACAGATACGCAGTATTTT. It translates to CASSNRDRSTDTQYF.

The chain combines TRBV30 with TRBJ1-2; D may be TRBD1 (6 bases). CDR3 length: 12 amino acids. Germline loops: CDR1 GTSNPN, CDR2 SVGIG (reference sequence). The V end lost 1 base, the J end lost 8 bases, and 11 bases lay between the germline ends. CDR3 nucleotide sequence: TGTGCCTGGAGTGCTGGGGGGGGCGGCTACACCTTC. It is translated as CAWSAGGGGYTF.

This clonotype was observed at least ten times. The chain combines TRBV29-1 with TRBJ2-5; TRBD2 matches at 11 bases. Germline V lookup: CDR1 SQVTM, CDR2 ANQGSEA. The CDR3 totals 14 residues. The ends lost 5 bases at V and 2 bases at J; junction bases unmatched: 4. The CDR3 is CSVLLAGGQETQYF. Here the CDR3 DNA reads TGCAGCGTTTTGCTAGCGGGAGGACAAGAGACCCAGTACTTC.

This clonotype was counted at least ten times. This chain uses TRBV6-1 with TRBJ1-4, with 7 bases aligning to TRBD1. V dropped 7 bases and J dropped 7; count of bases not matched to a gene: 9. From germline, CDR1 is MNHNS and CDR2 SASEGT. The CDR3 has 14 residues. The CDR3 region is CASNKDRTSEKLFF. The CDR3 DNA sequence: TGTGCCAGCAATAAGGACAGGACAAGTGAAAAACTGTTTTTT.

The chain combines TRBV14 with TRBJ1-5; D remains unclear. V was trimmed by 3 bases and J by 5 bases, leaving 8 bases between them. This CDR3 has 13 residues. Germline V lookup: CDR1 SGHDN, CDR2 FVKESK. CDR3 sequence: CASSHGIHQPQHF. CDR3 in DNA: TGTGCCAGCAGCCATGGGATTCATCAGCCCCAGCATTTT.

A few counts support this clonotype. The V call is TRBV4-1, the J call TRBJ1-5, with a possible D match to TRBD1 (5 bases). With 2 bases removed from V and 2 bases from J, the gap between germline ends came to 13 bases. The CDR3 consists of 16 residues. Germline CDR1 reads MGHRA; CDR2 reads YSYEKL. The CDR3: CASSQTGTAGNQPQHF. CDR3 coding DNA: TGCGCCAGCAGCCAAACCGGGACGGCTGGCAATCAGCCCCAGCATTTT.

In its sample, this clonotype was seen many times. The J gene is TRBJ1-4, the V gene TRBV27, with 7 bases identical to TRBD1. CDR3 length: 14 amino acids. Trimming cost V 7 bases and J 7 bases; bases outside gene matches: 9. Germline lookup yields CDR1 MNHEY and CDR2 SMNVEV (reference sequence). The CDR3 reads CASKHTGAAEKLFF. The CDR3 DNA sequence: TGTGCCAGCAAACACACAGGGGCGGCTGAAAAACTGTTTTTT.